This T cell receptor beta chain was documented in a study of blood T cell repertoires in COVID-19 (dated by TCRdb to the early 2020s). About the investigation overall: Collaborator samples came from the United States, Italy and Spain and covered acute and convalescent phases of COVID-19. The prospective study material was composed of cDNA or gDNA derived from T cells, B-cell-depleted T cells, or PBMCs. Subjects who had been exposed to COVID-19, were actively infected with it, or had recovered from it provided the deeply sampled blood TCRbeta repertoires that made up the dataset. The repertoires were released in a freely available public database intended as a resource for research on the immune response to SARS-CoV-2. Samples came from the ongoing ImmuneRACE study (first 160 participants) plus 1,254 subjects from 6 global collaborators. The sample metadata nearly always contained a de-identified subject ID, COVID-19 status, age in years and sex. Where available, HLA class I and class II types were taken from metadata supplied by the sample provider and were not determined by assay-based typing. Here is what the overall study found, with its caveats: The quantity of clinical and demographic metadata differed by source and by participant and was supplied without curation.

One collaborating source in Seattle enrolled patients while the patients were actively infected and followed the patients over time throughout the course of disease. Collaborating institutions collected whole blood in K2EDTA tubes following their own protocols. For TCRbeta analysis, collaborators shipped samples as frozen whole blood, isolated PBMCs, or DNA extracted from either of those sample types. Looking up the germline V gene yields CDR1 SGHAT and CDR2 FQNNGV. Trimming at the junction amounts to 4 bases on V and 3 bases on J, and the germline ends lie 10 bases apart. The CDR3 holds 14 amino acids from the cysteine to the phenylalanine. Here the CDR3 DNA is all that survives: 42 bases in frame from base 1. The immunoSEQ Assay, a bias-controlled multiplex PCR, was used to amplify TCRbeta CDR3 regions from genomic DNA. In the authors' own workflow: The number of nucleated cells in each sample was estimated by amplification of reference gene primers within the assay. To quantify the absolute abundance of each unique TCRbeta CDR3 rearrangement, sequence reads were collapsed and filtered. For each sample, productive Simpson clonality was calculated as the square root of Simpson's diversity index across productive rearrangements. TCRdb's version of the immuneACCESS table is confined to in-frame rearrangements and falls short of the full clone set. An unresolved V gene accounts for under half of the shortfall where checked; the remainder is of unknown origin. V and J calls and clone size are as listed in that table; D and trimming were resolved from the DNA. The sample table contains some 200,000 clones; only one count was recorded for 84% of them. Roughly a tenth of the sample is held by the ten biggest clonotypes.

Concerning this clone itself: Its antigen is currently not known. No base quality information exists; no much larger clone differs at one position.

The receptor comes from a woman aged 80 or older with COVID-19, enrolled during active disease. Sequences were obtained from peripheral blood. The chain uses TRBV11-2 and TRBJ1-3; a weak D assignment points to TRBD1 (5 bases agree). The bases read TGTGCCAGCAGCTCGCTAGGGGTTGGAAACACCATATATTTT. Translated, this gives CASSSLGVGNTIYF.